This T cell receptor (beta chain) is from a study of cytomegalovirus exposure and HLA in healthy donors. This clone appeared a few times. The CDR3 covers 10 residues. The germline gives CDR1 WNHNN, CDR2 SYGVQD (reference sequence). V dropped 4 bases and J dropped 7 bases, with 5 bases sitting between them. Using immunoSEQ multiplex PCR, the repertoire was profiled, and TCRdb retains in-frame clones only, with some absent. The table shows under 250,000 clones, with roughly 84% occurring only once. J is TRBJ2-7 and V is TRBV10-1; D uncertain. Sequences were obtained from PBMCs. The clonotype was recovered from a young woman in good health and CMV-seropositive. CDR3 sequence: CASSVREQYF. For the CDR3, the DNA is TGCGCCAGCAGTGTTCGGGAGCAGTACTTC.